Below, 25 T cell receptor beta chains from the same sample are listed, as sequenced in a study of T cell responses to AZD1222 COVID-19 vaccine. Some clones are missing from TCRdb's copy, which holds only in-frame ones; the method was immunoSEQ multiplex PCR. This sample has 130,000 or so clones; around 89% occur once, and the top ten carry more than 2.5%. The specimen comprised peripheral blood, sampled on day 0 of AZD1222 vaccination. These TCRs come from an adult in good health.

This clone has only a few counts. This chain connects TRBV7-3 to TRBJ2-7; 10 nucleotides align to TRBD2. V lost 6 bases, J lost 5 bases, and 4 bases stayed unmatched. Germline assignment: CDR1 SGHTA and CDR2 FQGTGA. The CDR3 is 13 amino acids. CDR3 in DNA: TGTGCCAGCAGTCTGCTAGCGGGAGACGAGCAGTACTTC. It yields the protein CASSLLAGDEQYF.

The chain has TRBV5-4 and TRBJ2-5; D is possibly TRBD1 (5 bases). The germline gives CDR1 SGHNT, CDR2 YYREEE (reference sequence). The length of the CDR3 is 15 residues. The germline V and J ends were trimmed by 2 bases and 1 base, with 12 bases remaining between them. CDR3 in DNA: TGTGCCAGCAGCTTAAGGGGCGCAGTCCAAGAGACCCAGTACTTC. Amino acid sequence: CASSLRGAVQETQYF.

This clone was detected only once. This CDR3 reads CAIRTGGYEMNTEAFF. CDR3 coding DNA: TGTGCCATCAGAACAGGGGGATATGAGATGAACACTGAAGCTTTCTTT. V and J are TRBV10-3 and TRBJ1-1; the match to TRBD1 covers 8 bases. Germline V gene lookup returns CDR1 ENHRY and CDR2 SYGVKD. V lost 6 bases and J lost 0; bases outside the gene matches: 9. This CDR3 is built from 16 residues.

The chain couples TRBV12-2 to TRBJ2-5. TRBV12-2 is a known pseudogene. The CDR3 covers 16 residues. The CDR3 sequence is CASRLRPLPTSETQYF. The CDR3 nucleotides are TGTGCAAGTCGCCTGCGACCGCTTCCCACCAGTGAGACCCAGTACTTC.

This chain uses TRBV27 with TRBJ2-1; D is perhaps TRBD1 or TRBD2 (6 bases each). The CDR3 has 13 amino acids. Germline V gene lookup returns CDR1 MNHEY and CDR2 SMNVEV (reference sequence). V lost 10 bases to trimming and J lost 5 bases, with 15 bases between them. CDR3 bases: TGTGCCACCAGGAGGGGGGTCCACAATGAGCAGTTCTTC. This encodes CATRRGVHNEQFF.

The chain employs TRBV5-4 and TRBJ1-1, with D uncertain. V lost 0 bases to trimming and J lost 5 bases, with 11 bases between them. This CDR3 has 14 residues. From germline, CDR1 is SGHNT and CDR2 YYREEE (reference sequence). The CDR3 DNA reads TGTGCCAGCAGCTTGGCGGGGAGGGAGACTGAAGCTTTCTTT. Translated: CASSLAGRETEAFF.

This clone was observed a handful of times. This chain uses TRBV5-1 with TRBJ2-7; a weak D match, TRBD2 (6 bases). Between the trimmed V and J ends, which lost 4 bases and 0 bases, there was a span of 11 bases. The CDR3 runs 14 residues. Germline V CDR1 and CDR2: SGHRS, YFSETQ. The CDR3, as DNA: TGCGCCAGCAGCCGGGTAGCGGCCTCCTACGAGCAGTACTTC. This gives the protein CASSRVAASYEQYF. Full variable domain (missing parts from reference TRBV5-1 and TRBJ2-7): KAGVTQTPRYLIKTRGQQVTLSCSPISGHRSVSWYQQTPGQGLQFLFEYFSETQRNKGNFPGRFSGRQFSNSRSEMNVSTLELGDSALYLCASSRVAASYEQYFGPGTRLTVT.

The V gene is TRBV2, the J gene TRBJ2-7; 7 bases are a match to TRBD2. Germline V gives CDR1 SNHLY, CDR2 FYNNEI. The CDR3 extends over 13 amino acids. The V gene end was trimmed by 7 bases and the J gene end by 3 bases; junction bases not matched to a gene: 6. CDR3 protein: CASTGRGYYEQYF. Here the CDR3 DNA reads TGTGCCAGCACGGGGAGGGGATACTACGAGCAGTACTTC.

The V gene is TRBV6-5, the J gene TRBJ2-7; TRBD1 might be the D (5 bases). The V gene's germline CDR1 is MNHEY and CDR2 SVGAGI. This CDR3 is 15 amino acids long. The V end lost 6 bases, the J end lost 0 bases, and 15 bases lay between the germline ends. The CDR3 spells CASSPGSRVSYEQYF. The DNA for the CDR3 is TGTGCCAGCAGCCCCGGGTCCAGGGTCTCCTACGAGCAGTACTTC.

This chain uses TRBV15 with TRBJ1-5, with 7 bases matching TRBD1. There are 14 residues in the CDR3. From germline, CDR1 is LNHNV and CDR2 YYDKDF (reference sequence). The ends lost 5 bases at V and 6 bases at J; junction bases unmatched: 7. In DNA form, the CDR3 reads TGTGCCACCAGCTCGCGACAGGGTCCTCAGCCCCAGCATTTT. Translation: CATSSRQGPQPQHF.

V is TRBV12-5 and J is TRBJ1-2, with a tentative D call TRBD1 (5 bases). Trimming took off 6 bases at V and 8 bases at J, with 16 bases between the two ends. Germline V CDR1 and CDR2: LGHNT, FRNRAP. The CDR3 spans 13 residues. The CDR3: CASGPDSGGGYTF. CDR3 DNA: TGTGCTAGTGGCCCCGACAGCGGCGGGGGCTACACCTTC.

This clone was seen only once. This chain joins TRBV3-1 (or the pseudogene TRBV3-2) and TRBJ2-7; 10 positions match TRBD2. V lost 1 base to trimming and J lost 7 bases; unmatched junction nucleotides: 7. Germline loops: CDR1 LGHDT, CDR2 YNNKEL (reference sequence). The CDR3 sequence is 15 residues long. The chain's CDR3 is CASSQGLAGGREQYF. The CDR3 region has the DNA TGTGCCAGCAGCCAAGGATTAGCGGGAGGCCGAGAGCAGTACTTC.

In its sample, this clone was seen once. This chain connects TRBV6-5 to TRBJ1-5; D possibly corresponds to TRBD1 (6 bases). In germline, CDR1 is MNHEY, CDR2 SVGAGI. Trimming cost V 4 bases and J 7 bases, with 17 bases left between them. The CDR3 extends over 15 amino acids. The CDR3 DNA sequence: TGTGCCAGCAGTTTGGACAGTATTGTAGGACAGCCCCAGCATTTT. Its translation: CASSLDSIVGQPQHF.

The gene calls are TRBV6-5 and TRBJ2-2, with TRBD2 matching 9 bases. Per the germline V gene, CDR1 is MNHEY and CDR2 is SVGAGI. Losses at the gene ends were 5 bases for V and 4 bases for J; bases not matched to a gene: 5. CDR3 length equals 15 residues. Here the CDR3 DNA reads TGTGCCAGCAGTACTGGACTAGCGATCACCGGGGAGCTGTTTTTT. Encoded protein: CASSTGLAITGELFF.

The rearrangement uses TRBV28 and TRBJ1-2, with D possibly TRBD1 on 5 matching bases. CDR1 and CDR2 from the germline V gene are MDHEN and SYDVKM. The CDR3 is 15 amino acids. Trimming pared 6 bases from V and 2 bases from J, leaving 16 bases between. Here the CDR3 DNA reads TGTGCCAGCAGCGCCCCCCGGGACGGGAACTATGGCTACACCTTC. Amino acid sequence: CASSAPRDGNYGYTF.

The V gene is TRBV3-1 (or the pseudogene TRBV3-2), the J gene TRBJ2-5, with D hard to call. Per germline, CDR1 LGHDT and CDR2 YNNKEL (reference sequence). The CDR3 covers 18 residues. V was trimmed by 1 base and J by 1 base, leaving 19 bases between them. The CDR3 is CASSQGFSLGWIQETQYF. The CDR3 bases are TGTGCCAGCAGCCAAGGGTTTTCTCTGGGTTGGATCCAAGAGACCCAGTACTTC.

The chain carries TRBV6-5 and TRBJ1-2; tentative D call: TRBD1 (5 bases). The CDR3 totals 15 residues. Trimming removed 0 bases at V and 3 bases at J, with 11 bases between. Germline V lookup: CDR1 MNHEY, CDR2 SVGAGI. CDR3 region: CASSYSPGYDYGYTF. Here the CDR3 DNA reads TGTGCCAGCAGTTACTCTCCAGGGTATGACTATGGCTACACCTTC.

The chain has TRBV6-5 and TRBJ2-7; no definite D call. This CDR3 spans 12 amino acids. Germline V gene data show CDR1 as MNHEY and CDR2 as SVGAGI. V lost 6 bases to trimming and J lost 0 bases, with 6 bases between them. The chain's CDR3 is CASRAVSYEQYF. The CDR3 nucleotides read TGTGCCAGCAGGGCGGTCTCCTACGAGCAGTACTTC.

This clone has only one observation. The chain's CDR3 is CASGTGVSYEQYF. The DNA for the CDR3 is TGTGCCAGCGGGACAGGGGTGAGCTACGAGCAGTACTTC. The chain combines TRBV5-8 with TRBJ2-7, with 10 bases lining up with TRBD1. This CDR3 is 13 amino acids long. With V trimmed by 7 bases and J by 3 bases, 4 bases remained unmatched. Germline CDR1 is SGHTS and CDR2 is YDEGEE.

The chain recombines TRBV4-3 with TRBJ1-2; 8 bases line up with TRBD1. CDR1 is LGHNA and CDR2 is YSLEER in the germline V gene. Trimming cost V 3 bases and J 8 bases; bases outside gene matches: 8. The CDR3 is made up of 14 amino acids. The CDR3: CASSHRTGIVGYTF. The CDR3 nucleotides are TGCGCCAGCAGCCATCGGACAGGGATCGTAGGCTACACCTTC.

This chain uses TRBV28 with TRBJ1-5; 8 bases fit TRBD1. This CDR3 is 15 amino acids long. V was pared by 5 bases and J by 5 bases, with 8 bases of the junction left unmatched. Germline V gene lookup returns CDR1 MDHEN and CDR2 SYDVKM. The CDR3 sequence is CASSPPDRGDQPQHF. In DNA, the CDR3 is TGTGCCAGCAGTCCACCTGACAGGGGCGATCAGCCCCAGCATTTT.

This chain uses TRBV18 with TRBJ2-7; TRBD1 aligns across 9 bases. V lost 2 bases to trimming and J lost 3 bases; unmatched junction nucleotides: 8. Germline V gene lookup returns CDR1 KGHSH and CDR2 LQKENI. This CDR3 has 16 residues. The CDR3 loop is CASSPTRLDRGYEQYF. The CDR3 bases are TGTGCCAGCTCACCAACCCGGTTGGACAGGGGCTACGAGCAGTACTTC.

The V and J genes are TRBV28 and TRBJ1-4, with D unclear. Between the trimmed V and J ends, which lost 9 bases and 2 bases, there was a span of 10 bases. CDR3 length: 13 residues. Germline lookup yields CDR1 MDHEN and CDR2 SYDVKM. This chain's CDR3 is CAREGRTNEKLFF. CDR3 coding DNA: TGTGCCAGAGAAGGACGGACTAATGAAAAACTGTTTTTT.

The rearrangement joins TRBV28 to TRBJ2-5; D is undetermined. V dropped 5 bases and J dropped 0 bases, with 7 bases sitting between them. In germline, CDR1 is MDHEN, CDR2 SYDVKM. The CDR3 is 13 residues long. The CDR3 loop reads CASSPVNQETQYF. The CDR3 DNA sequence: TGTGCCAGCAGTCCAGTAAACCAAGAGACCCAGTACTTC.

This rearrangement joins TRBV4-1 to TRBJ2-7; D not certain. Trimming stripped 2 bases from V and 0 bases from J, with 11 bases between. This CDR3 is 15 amino acids long. CDR1 is MGHRA, CDR2 YSYEKL, per germline. In nucleotides, the CDR3 is TGCGCCAGCAGCCAACAACACCGAGACTCCTACGAGCAGTACTTC. This codes for CASSQQHRDSYEQYF.